Here is one T cell receptor (beta chain) with its context. This clone was counted a few times. Its specific antigen is unknown. Base quality data are lacking; no much larger clone is found one base away. The record originates from a study of blood T cell repertoires in COVID-19 (dated by TCRdb to 2020 to 2022). Regarding the complete study: Collaborator samples came from the United States, Italy and Spain and covered acute and convalescent phases of COVID-19. The prospective study material was composed of cDNA or gDNA derived from T cells, B-cell-depleted T cells, or PBMCs. Deeply sampled blood TCRbeta repertoires from subjects exposed to, actively infected with, or recovered from COVID-19 were included in the dataset. The repertoires were released in a freely available public database meant as a resource for research on the immune response to SARS-CoV-2. Samples came from the ongoing ImmuneRACE study (first 160 participants) plus 1,254 subjects from 6 global collaborators. Nearly every sample came with metadata listing a de-identified subject ID, COVID-19 status, age in years and sex. Where available, HLA class I and class II types were obtained from metadata supplied by the sample provider rather than from assay-based typing. Study-level results and caveats: How much clinical and demographic metadata was included differed by source and by participant, and the metadata was provided uncurated.

TCRbeta CDR3 regions were amplified from genomic DNA by means of the immunoSEQ Assay, a bias-controlled multiplex PCR. As for how the authors treated the data: Nucleated cell counts per sample were estimated from amplification of reference gene primers within the assay. To quantify the absolute abundance of each unique TCRbeta CDR3 rearrangement, sequence reads were collapsed and filtered. For each sample, productive Simpson clonality was calculated as the square root of Simpson's diversity index over productive rearrangements. TCRdb retrieved this table from immuneACCESS and kept in-frame rearrangements only. Not all clones are present; in checked studies, unresolved V genes account for under half, and no reason is known for the remainder. V and J calls and clone size are as listed in that table; D and trimming were resolved from the DNA. This sample has around 250,000 clones in its table, and 70% to 90% of those were observed once. Clones ranked in the top ten supply about 4% of the sample.

V is cut by 0 bases and J by 10 bases, and the space between the germline ends is 15 bases. The germline V gene (reference sequence) yields LGHDT for CDR1 and YNNKEL for CDR2. From the cysteine through the phenylalanine, the CDR3 covers 15 amino acids. Kept here is only the CDR3 DNA, which spans 45 bases and is read in frame from base 1. Participants in the prospective study were enrolled through a virtual design, were aged 18 to 89 years, and lived in some 24 United States geographic areas. To assign participants to cohorts, the prospective study relied on clinical history that participants themselves reported in a screening survey and a study questionnaire. In the prospective study, whole blood, serum and a nasopharyngeal or oropharyngeal swab were collected from each participant by mobile phlebotomists. Prospective study participants could optionally give additional blood draws and questionnaires over an approximately 2-month period. Before DNA extraction, prospective study blood samples were shipped either frozen or at room temperature.

The chain is encoded by TRBV3-1 (or the pseudogene TRBV3-2) joined to TRBJ1-4; the best D guess is TRBD1, with 6 bases matching. Specimen: PBMCs or T cells enriched from blood (not recorded which). This clonotype was obtained from a woman in her 30s with acute COVID-19. The DNA sequence follows: TGTGCCAGCAGCCAAGATCTGGGGGCCTTAGGAAAACTGTTTTTT. This gives the protein CASSQDLGALGKLFF.